A selection of T cell receptor beta chains follows, all from one sample in a study of cytomegalovirus exposure and HLA in healthy donors. TCRdb's copy holds only in-frame clones and misses some; the assay was immunoSEQ multiplex PCR. The table includes about 150,000 clones, 87% detected once. The specimen sequenced was PBMCs. The receptors shown here come from a man younger than 35 in good health and CMV-seropositive. Each CDR3 is given with its conserved first and last residue. D genes are given only for firm matches. Clone size is shown for a subset of rows, as once, few, many or a class of expanded clone.

clone_size d_call j_call v_call cdr3_nt cdr3_aa
. . TRBJ1-1 TRBV29-1 TGCAGCGTTGAATGGGCAGGCTCGAGCACTGAAGCTTTCTTT CSVEWAGSSTEAFF
. TRBD2 TRBJ2-1 TRBV4-2 TGTGCCAGCAGCCAGACTAGCGATATCTCCTACAATGAGCAGTTCTTC CASSQTSDISYNEQFF
. . TRBJ2-4 TRBV28 TGTGCCAGCAGTTCTTCCAACATTCAGTACTTC CASSSSNIQYF
. . TRBJ1-4 TRBV2 TGTGCCAGCAGTGTTGGGCAGGGTCTTAATGAAAAACTGTTTTTT CASSVGQGLNEKLFF
once . TRBJ2-5 TRBV5-1 TGCGCCAGCAGCCTTGCCAGGGAGGTCCAAGAGACCCAGTACTTC CASSLAREVQETQYF
. . TRBJ1-2 TRBV13 TGTGCCAGCAGCTTAGAAAAGAGTCCTAACTATGGCTACACCTTC CASSLEKSPNYGYTF
. . TRBJ2-5 TRBV25-1 TGTGCCAGTGGTGGTACACCGCAAGAGACCCAGTACTTC CASGGTPQETQYF
. . TRBJ2-1 TRBV5-1 TGCGCCAGCAGCCGTTGGGAAGCGGGTTACAATGAGCAGTTCTTC CASSRWEAGYNEQFF
. . TRBJ2-1 TRBV19 TGTGCCACACGGGCAGGGGATTACAATGAGCAGTTCTTC CATRAGDYNEQFF
. . TRBJ2-1 TRBV6-6 TGTGCCAGCAGTTACAGTACTAACCGGGGATACAATGAGCAGTTCTTC CASSYSTNRGYNEQFF
. TRBD2 TRBJ2-7 TRBV5-1 TGCGCCAGCAGCTTGGTCGCAGGGACTAGCGGCGAGCAGTACTTC CASSLVAGTSGEQYF
. . TRBJ1-1 TRBV5-1 TGCGCCAGCAGCATACAGGGATGGGAGAACACTGAAGCTTTCTTT CASSIQGWENTEAFF
. TRBD1 TRBJ1-2 TRBV7-9 TGTGCCAGCAGCCAAAGACAGGGTGGCTACACCTTC CASSQRQGGYTF
. . TRBJ2-5 TRBV5-4 TGTGCCAGCAGCTTGGCCGCGGGGCAAGAGACCCAGTACTTC CASSLAAGQETQYF
. . TRBJ1-5 TRBV9 TGTGCCAGCAGCGGTCAGGGTAATCAGCCCCAGCATTTT CASSGQGNQPQHF
. . TRBJ2-3 TRBV5-1 TGCGCCAGCAGCTTCCTTTCAGTTCAGGGTGTGGGCACAGATACGCAGTATTTT CASSFLSVQGVGTDTQYF